Below, one T cell receptor (beta chain) is given with its context. Its cognate antigen is unknown. The PCR ran on 60 Vbeta and 13 Jbeta primers. Only in-frame clones appear in the TCRdb table, and some are missing; sequencing was by immunoSEQ multiplex PCR. The table includes 100,000 to 150,000 clones, approximately 17% detected once. V lost 1 base and J 4 bases, leaving 8 bases between the germline ends. This CDR3 comprises 13 residues. Germline V CDR1 and CDR2: SGHDT, YYEEEE. The data originate from a study of cytomegalovirus exposure and HLA in healthy donors. About the study: Unique TCRs from HLA-typed donors, 70 million to 85 million of them, were held in an early data release.

Study-level results: Common viral pathogens (according to a later analysis) appeared linked to several of the most significant clusters. Some TCR beta chains (roughly 150 of them) were listed as cytomegalovirus-associated. Across donors, sequencing depth was assumed by presence/absence analyses to be roughly uniform.

This receptor was obtained from a female donor in good health and CMV-seropositive. The specimen was PBMCs. The chain joins TRBV5-6 to TRBJ2-5; D is possibly TRBD2 (6 bases). This chain's CDR3 is CASSLIGRETQYF. CDR3 nucleotides: TGTGCCAGCAGCTTGATCGGGAGAGAGACCCAGTACTTC.